The clone carrying this T cell receptor (beta chain) was observed a handful of times. No antigen is known for it. Sample time point: baseline, week 1 (first vaccination visit). Sample treatment: pre-vaccination baseline after standard-of-care therapy. The data stem from a study of a mutant IDH1 vaccine in newly diagnosed glioma. Findings and limits, study-wide: Shifts in the top peripheral T cell clonotypes seemed unrelated to pseudoprogression.

V was pared by 2 bases and J by 6 bases, with 17 bases between. Germline CDR1 reads MDHEN; CDR2 reads SYDVKM. This CDR3 contains 16 residues. The repertoire was sequenced with immunoSEQ multiplex PCR; TCRdb's copy has only in-frame clones and lacks some. The sample has tens of thousands of clones, approximately 86% seen once. The source of this sequence is a man aged 25-45 years with glioma. The chain employs TRBV28 and TRBJ2-1; D possibly uses TRBD1 or TRBD2 (6 bases each). Source: PBMCs, taken from a glioma patient treated with radiotherapy, temozolomide or both. CDR3 DNA: TGTGCCAGCAGTTTAGCCTGGGGGGCCAGATTCAATGAGCAGTTCTTC. The encoded protein is CASSLAWGARFNEQFF.